Below, one T cell receptor beta chain is given with its context. What it binds is unknown. This specimen comes from a study of T cell responses to AZD1222 COVID-19 vaccine. General study results and limits: Most donors were white British, females outnumbered males, and clonal diversity was possibly underestimated. The study found vaccine-associated CD4 TCRs spanning spike, dominant at 160-218 and 743-854.

Using immunoSEQ multiplex PCR, the repertoire was profiled, and TCRdb retains in-frame clones only, with some absent. Here the sample spans over 130,000 clones, about 91% being singletons. CDR1 is SEHNR and CDR2 is FQNEAQ in the germline V gene (reference sequence). The CDR3 contains 16 residues. The V end was cut by 5 bases, the J end by 6 bases, with 22 bases between. The clonotype was recovered from an adult who received the AZD1222 COVID-19 vaccine. V and J are TRBV7-9 and TRBJ1-2, with D tentatively TRBD1 (5 bases). The sequenced sample was peripheral blood, obtained 28 days after the second AZD1222 dose. Here the CDR3 reads CASSRQGRGPSDGYTF. In nucleotides, the CDR3 is TGTGCCAGCAGCAGGCAAGGGAGGGGTCCCTCGGATGGCTACACCTTC.